Listed below are T cell receptor beta chains from one sample, sequenced in a study of cytotoxic CD8 clonotypes in ibrutinib-treated CLL. Only in-frame clones appear in the TCRdb table, and some are missing; sequencing was by immunoSEQ multiplex PCR. Among 140,000 to 150,000 clones listed, roughly three quarters were seen once. This specimen was PBMCs, taken after 24 months of ibrutinib treatment. These receptors were collected from a human donor with chronic lymphocytic leukemia. Each CDR3 is given with its conserved first and last residue. A D gene is named only where the DNA matches it firmly. Rows may omit the clone size; those that give it use once, few, many or a size class.

clone_size,v_call,d_call,cdr3_length,j_call,cdr3_aa,cdr3_nt
-,TRBV5-4,-,14,TRBJ1-1,CASSLGGSWAEAFF,TGTGCCAGCAGCTTGGGCGGCAGTTGGGCTGAAGCTTTCTTT
-,TRBV4-1,TRBD1,17,TRBJ1-3,CASSESTGARSGNTIYF,TGCGCCAGCAGCGAGAGCACAGGGGCCCGCTCTGGAAACACCATATATTTT
-,TRBV30,TRBD1,11,TRBJ1-2,CAWGGTARYTF,TGTGCCTGGGGGGGGACAGCCCGCTACACCTTC
-,TRBV5-1,TRBD1,15,TRBJ1-2,CASSANQGANYGYTF,TGCGCCAGCAGCGCCAATCAGGGGGCGAACTATGGCTACACCTTC
-,TRBV28,-,13,TRBJ2-7,CASSSGGTYEQYF,TGTGCCAGCAGTTCGGGGGGCACCTACGAGCAGTACTTC
-,TRBV7-2,-,14,TRBJ2-5,CASTSFGGGETQYF,TGTGCCAGCACCTCTTTCGGGGGCGGGGAGACCCAGTACTTC
-,TRBV7-3,TRBD1,14,TRBJ1-2,CASSLDGQGYGYTF,TGTGCCAGCAGCTTGGACGGACAGGGGTATGGCTACACCTTC
-,TRBV4-3,-,20,TRBJ1-4,CASSQDITGAGRVLIEKLFF,TGCGCCAGCAGCCAAGACATAACGGGAGCAGGAAGGGTTTTAATTGAAAAACTGTTTTTT
once,TRBV2,TRBD2,20,TRBJ2-3,CASSDASGIRPSSSTDTQYF,TGTGCCAGCAGTGACGCTAGCGGGATACGGCCAAGTTCTAGCACAGATACGCAGTATTTT
many,TRBV9,-,15,TRBJ2-5,CASSVAPRSQETQYF,TGTGCCAGCAGCGTAGCCCCCAGGAGTCAAGAGACCCAGTACTTC
-,TRBV9,-,15,TRBJ2-5,CASSASFWTEETQYF,TGTGCCAGCAGCGCGAGCTTTTGGACGGAAGAGACCCAGTACTTC
-,TRBV29-1,-,14,TRBJ1-1,CSAWGPGAGTEAFF,TGCAGCGCCTGGGGGCCGGGAGCGGGCACTGAAGCTTTCTTT
-,TRBV2,TRBD1,15,TRBJ2-7,CASRTPQGALYEQYF,TGTGCCAGCAGAACGCCACAGGGGGCCCTCTACGAGCAGTACTTC
-,TRBV11-1,-,13,TRBJ1-2,CASSLGLQNGYTF,TGTGCCAGCAGCTTAGGTTTGCAGAATGGCTACACCTTC
few,TRBV29-1,-,11,TRBJ1-2,CSVEMGHGYTF,TGCAGCGTTGAGATGGGCCATGGCTACACCTTC
-,TRBV29-1,TRBD2,15,TRBJ2-7,CSVEEAPGGVYEQYF,TGCAGCGTTGAGGAGGCCCCGGGGGGGGTCTACGAGCAGTACTTC